Described below is a single TCR beta chain sequence and its context. This clone was picked up a small number of times. This clone's antigen is unknown. Per-nucleotide qualities are absent, and no much larger clonotype sits a single base away. This entry belongs to a study of technical replicates of blood from a handful of donors (dated by TCRdb to between 2016 and 2019). The library was prepared using the immunoSEQ multiplex PCR assay. Drawn from immuneACCESS, this table holds only the in-frame rearrangements with V and J called that TCRdb kept. Clones are partly lost; checked studies trace under half to an unresolved V gene and leave the rest unexplained. This sample comprises about 71,000 clones, approximately 88% of them detected only once. The ten largest make up about 4.7% of the sample. CDR1 SEHNR and CDR2 FQNEAQ are derived from the germline V gene (reference sequence). From the cysteine through the phenylalanine, the CDR3 covers 15 amino acids. Only CDR3 DNA is held: 45 bases, read in frame from base 1. Trimming takes 3 bases off V and 0 bases off J; junction bases not matched to a gene: 3.

The source of this sequence is a human donor in good health. Some clones in this sample may be carry-over from other donors' samples. The chain links TRBV7-9 with TRBJ2-3; 7 middle bases align to TRBD1. The specimen was PBMCs. The bases are TGTGCCAGCAGCTTTTACAGGGGAAGCACAGATACGCAGTATTTT. Translated, it reads CASSFYRGSTDTQYF.